A selection of T cell receptor beta chains follows, all from one sample in a study of T cells in Graves' hyperthyroidism and ophthalmopathy. TCRdb reprocessed the multiplex PCR reads with MiXCR, giving one entry per CDR3 protein. The repertoire holds 640,000 or so distinct CDR3 sequences, with approximately 15% as singletons. The material sequenced was blood. These receptors originate from a woman aged 18-29 years with Graves' ophthalmopathy. CDR3s include the opening cysteine and the closing phenylalanine or tryptophan. Fields, in order: CDR3 length, D gene, J gene, V gene, clone size, CDR3 protein, CDR3 DNA. The D gene is left open where the match is weak. Size values are once, few and many counts, or a class for expanded clones, and some rows have none.

>16|TRBD1|TRBJ2-3|TRBV15|many
CATSSRTGWGTDTQYF
TGTGCCACCAGCAGCCGGACAGGGTGGGGCACAGATACGCAGTATTTT
>13|TRBD1|TRBJ1-1|TRBV6-1|many
CASSFSGGTEAFF
TGTGCCAGCAGCTTCTCAGGGGGAACTGAAGCTTTCTTT
>20|.|TRBJ1-1|TRBV11-2|.
CASSLMGRPVMRGSKDEAFF
TGTGCCAGCAGCTTAATGGGCCGCCCTGTGATGAGAGGGTCAAAGGATGAAGCTTTCTTT
>14|TRBD2|TRBJ2-1|TRBV20-1|many
CSATLAGGPNEQFF
TGCAGTGCTACTTTAGCGGGAGGGCCTAATGAGCAGTTCTTC
>14|.|TRBJ2-2|TRBV29-1|.
CSVPQATNTGELFF
TGCAGCGTGCCACAGGCCACGAACACCGGGGAGCTGTTTTTT
>15|TRBD1|TRBJ2-3|TRBV19|few
CASQDRGGGTDTQYF
TGTGCCAGCCAAGACAGGGGTGGAGGCACAGATACGCAGTATTTT
>15|.|TRBJ1-2|TRBV28|.
CASGPDRLANYGYTF
TGTGCCAGCGGCCCTGACAGGCTAGCTAACTATGGCTACACCTTC
>15|TRBD1|TRBJ2-1|TRBV29-1|many
CSVEESGGVVNEQFF
TGCAGCGTTGAAGAGTCAGGGGGCGTTGTCAATGAGCAGTTCTTC
>14|TRBD1|TRBJ2-1|TRBV2|.
CASREQGSYNEQFF
TGTGCCAGCAGGGAACAGGGGTCCTACAATGAGCAGTTCTTC
>15|TRBD2|TRBJ2-1|TRBV3-1|many
CASSELAGGYNEQFF
TGTGCCAGCAGCGAACTAGCGGGAGGATACAATGAGCAGTTCTTC
>21|TRBD2|TRBJ2-1|TRBV7-9|many
CASSFLLSVGGRDSSYNEQFF
TGTGCCAGCAGCTTTCTCCTTAGCGTCGGCGGGAGAGACAGCTCCTACAATGAGCAGTTCTTC
>16|TRBD2|TRBJ2-1|TRBV6-1|few
CASINGRLAEFNEQFF
TGTGCCAGCATAAACGGGAGACTAGCGGAATTTAATGAGCAGTTCTTC
>15|TRBD1|TRBJ1-3|TRBV6-5|few
CASSYWGQEINTIYF
TGTGCCAGCAGTTACTGGGGACAGGAGATTAACACCATATATTTT
>14|.|TRBJ2-2|TRBV7-2|few
CASSPGLFTGELFF
TGTGCCAGCAGCCCGGGACTTTTCACCGGGGAGCTGTTTTTT
>14|TRBD1|TRBJ1-1|TRBV20-1|few
CSARDRTGYTEAFF
TGCAGTGCTAGAGATAGGACAGGGTACACTGAAGCTTTCTTT
>15|.|TRBJ2-6|TRBV27|.
CASRLQGSGANVLTF
TGTGCCAGCAGGTTACAGGGTTCTGGGGCCAACGTCCTGACTTTC
>16|TRBD1|TRBJ2-7|TRBV28|.
CASSLDGTGIFYEQYF
TGTGCCAGCAGTCTTGATGGGACAGGGATCTTCTACGAGCAGTACTTC
>15|TRBD1|TRBJ1-2|TRBV28|.
CASSLFDRVLNGYTF
TGTGCCAGCAGTTTATTCGACAGGGTCTTGAATGGCTACACCTTC
>15|TRBD2|TRBJ2-7|TRBV5-1|many
CASSFPAGGPGEQYF
TGCGCCAGCAGCTTCCCAGCGGGAGGGCCGGGAGAGCAGTACTTC
>14|TRBD1|TRBJ2-7|TRBV10-3|many
CAISEGTVSYEQYF
TGTGCCATCAGTGAGGGGACAGTCTCCTACGAGCAGTACTTC
>13|.|TRBJ2-7|TRBV24-1|few
CATSGPGRGEQYF
TGTGCCACCAGTGGTCCAGGGAGGGGGGAGCAGTACTTC
>17|.|TRBJ2-5|TRBV4-3|.
CASSQTYSGTAQETQYF
TGCGCCAGCAGCCAAACCTATAGCGGCACCGCTCAAGAGACCCAGTACTTC
>15|.|TRBJ2-6|TRBV28|many
CASRTAGSGANVLTF
TGTGCCAGCAGGACCGCAGGCTCTGGGGCCAACGTCCTGACTTTC
>17|TRBD2|TRBJ2-3|TRBV3-1|many
CASRGLAGGRGTDTQYF
TGTGCCAGCAGGGGACTAGCGGGAGGTCGCGGCACAGATACGCAGTATTTT
>14|.|TRBJ2-7|TRBV7-8|many
CASHRPGGIGEQYF
TGTGCCAGCCACCGCCCCGGAGGTATCGGCGAGCAGTACTTC
>13|TRBD1|TRBJ1-1|TRBV30|many
CAGSQGAGTEAFF
TGTGCCGGTTCACAGGGGGCGGGGACTGAAGCTTTCTTT
>15|TRBD1|TRBJ1-4|TRBV11-2|few
CASSFGQGGNEKLFF
TGTGCCAGCAGTTTCGGCCAGGGGGGGAATGAAAAACTGTTTTTT